Included here is one TCR beta chain sequence, with context. The junction had 5 bases not matched to a gene; V was cut back by 5 bases and J by 3 bases. CDR3 length equals 14 residues. Germline V gene data show CDR1 as LGHNA and CDR2 as YNFKEQ. These data are taken from a study of brain T cells in children with intractable seizures. Only in-frame clones appear in the TCRdb table, and some are missing; sequencing was by immunoSEQ multiplex PCR. The sample has 110,000 or so clones, roughly 94% seen once. The TCR comes from a boy under two years old with hemimegalencephaly and intractable seizures. The sample was peripheral blood, taken at surgery. This chain links TRBV4-2 with TRBJ2-3, with 7 bases identical to TRBD2. CDR3 sequence (DNA): TGTGCCAGCAGCTGGGGGGGGGAGACAGATACGCAGTATTTT. Protein: CASSWGGETDTQYF.